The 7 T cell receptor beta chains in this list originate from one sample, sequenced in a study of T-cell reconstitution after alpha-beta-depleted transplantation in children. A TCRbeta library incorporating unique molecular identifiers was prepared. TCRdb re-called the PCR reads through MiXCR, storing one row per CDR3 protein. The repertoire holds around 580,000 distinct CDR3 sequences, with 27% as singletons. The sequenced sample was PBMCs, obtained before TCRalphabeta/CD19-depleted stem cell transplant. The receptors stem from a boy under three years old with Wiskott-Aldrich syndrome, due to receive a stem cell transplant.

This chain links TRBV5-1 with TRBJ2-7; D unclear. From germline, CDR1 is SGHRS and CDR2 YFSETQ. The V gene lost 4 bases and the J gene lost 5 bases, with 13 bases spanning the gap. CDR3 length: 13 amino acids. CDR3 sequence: CASSRPESHEQYF. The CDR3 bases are TGCGCCAGCAGCCGACCTGAATCCCACGAGCAGTACTTC.

CDR3 coding DNA: TGTGCCAGCAGCTCCACGACAGGGGGGAGCACAGATACGCAGTATTTT. Translating it yields CASSSTTGGSTDTQYF. This chain uses TRBV7-3 with TRBJ2-3; 9 bases are a match to TRBD1. V was clipped by 4 bases and J by 0 bases; unmatched bases: 5. The CDR3 totals 16 residues. CDR1 is SGHTA and CDR2 is FQGTGA in the germline V gene.

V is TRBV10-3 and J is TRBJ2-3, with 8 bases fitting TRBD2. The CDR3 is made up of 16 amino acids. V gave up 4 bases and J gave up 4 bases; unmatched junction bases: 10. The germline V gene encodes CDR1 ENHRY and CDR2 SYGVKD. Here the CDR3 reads CAISGAGRDVADTQYF. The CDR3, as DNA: TGTGCCATCAGTGGGGCCGGGAGGGATGTCGCAGATACGCAGTATTTT.

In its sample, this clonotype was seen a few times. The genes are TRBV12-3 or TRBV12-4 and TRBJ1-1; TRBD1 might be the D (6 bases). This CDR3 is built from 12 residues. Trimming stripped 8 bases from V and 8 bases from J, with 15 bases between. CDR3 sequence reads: CASSTPGGEAFF. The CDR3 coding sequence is TGTGCCAGCTCGACCCCTGGGGGCGAAGCTTTCTTT.

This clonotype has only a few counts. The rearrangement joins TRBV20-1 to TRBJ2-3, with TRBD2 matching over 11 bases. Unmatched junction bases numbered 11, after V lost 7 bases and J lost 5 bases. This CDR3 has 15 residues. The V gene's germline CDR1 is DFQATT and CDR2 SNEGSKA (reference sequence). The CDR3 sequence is CSGPLRLAGLDTQYF. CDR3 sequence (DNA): TGCAGTGGCCCCCTTCGACTAGCGGGATTAGATACGCAGTATTTT.

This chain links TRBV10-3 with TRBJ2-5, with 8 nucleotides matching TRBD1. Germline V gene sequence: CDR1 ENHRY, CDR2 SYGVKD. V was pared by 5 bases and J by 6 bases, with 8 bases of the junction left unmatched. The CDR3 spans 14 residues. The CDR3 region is CAISNDRGGKTQYF. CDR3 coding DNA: TGTGCCATCAGTAACGACAGGGGTGGTAAGACCCAGTACTTC.

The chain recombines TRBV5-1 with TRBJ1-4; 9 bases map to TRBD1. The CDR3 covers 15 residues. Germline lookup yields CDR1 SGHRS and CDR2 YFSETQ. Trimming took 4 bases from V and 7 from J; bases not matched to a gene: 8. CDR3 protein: CASSLADRGGEKLFF. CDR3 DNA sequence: TGCGCCAGCAGCCTTGCGGACAGGGGCGGTGAAAAACTGTTTTTT.